Included here is one TCR beta chain sequence, with context. The antigen is undetermined. Treatment was busulfan-fludarabine conditioning, a marrow graft, and cyclophosphamide on days +3 and +4. The data were obtained in a study of T cells after posttransplantation cyclophosphamide. Study observations and caveats: Blood and skin or GI T cell repertoires showed limited TRB overlap. Donor-recipient repertoire similarity was low at 1-2 months, rising over year one. After PTCy, TRB diversity resembled that of CNI/methotrexate controls.

Produced via immunoSEQ multiplex PCR; TCRdb's table is partial and in-frame only. The sample holds almost 2,500 clones, around 85% seen once. Looked up from germline, CDR1 is MNHEY and CDR2 is SMNVEV (reference sequence). V was clipped by 6 bases and J by 0 bases, with 15 bases between them. This CDR3 has 15 residues. This receptor was obtained from a young adult male patient who received an allogeneic stem cell transplant from a related donor, was CMV-positive, and had acute GVHD only. A subset of T cells may come from the graft donor. The material was PBMCs, obtained after allogeneic stem cell transplant with posttransplant cyclophosphamide. The chain is built from TRBV27 and TRBJ2-7; D is possibly TRBD2 (6 bases). The DNA of the CDR3 is TGTGCCAGCAGAATTCTGGGGGGAACCTCCTACGAGCAGTACTTC. As protein: CASRILGGTSYEQYF.